Each of the 22 T cell receptor beta chains below was sequenced from the same sample in a study of identifying expanded T cells in peripheral blood. TCRdb's copy holds only in-frame clones and misses some; the assay was immunoSEQ multiplex PCR. The sample has under 95,000 clones, 75% to 90% seen once. The sequencing sample was made of blood. These receptors came from a person aged 18 to 70 in good health.

V is TRBV6-5 and J is TRBJ1-2; 10 bases are shared with TRBD1. The length of the CDR3 is 14 residues. Trimming took 9 bases from V and 5 from J; bases not matched to a gene: 9. The germline gives CDR1 MNHEY, CDR2 SVGAGI. CDR3 protein: CASAWGTGVYGYTF. The CDR3 DNA is TGTGCCAGTGCTTGGGGGACAGGGGTGTATGGCTACACCTTC.

The chain has TRBV5-8 and TRBJ1-1; no clear D. Per the germline V gene, CDR1 is SGHTS and CDR2 is YDEGEE. The CDR3 contains 12 residues. The ends were cut back, 5 bases at V and 6 bases at J, with 11 bases in the middle. This CDR3 reads CASREYAAEAFF. The CDR3, as DNA: TGTGCCAGCAGAGAGTACGCGGCTGAAGCTTTCTTT.

This sequence joins TRBV4-3 and TRBJ2-1, with 7 bases identical to TRBD2. The CDR3 length is 14 residues. The V segment lost 6 bases and the J segment 7 bases; nucleotides outside the gene matches: 9. Per germline, CDR1 LGHNA and CDR2 YSLEER. The CDR3: CASRLAEKGNEQFF. The CDR3 DNA reads as TGCGCCAGCAGGCTAGCGGAGAAAGGGAATGAGCAGTTCTTC.

V usage is TRBV6-1 and J usage is TRBJ1-2; D perhaps matches TRBD1 (6 bases). This CDR3 comprises 14 residues. Trimming removed 6 bases from V and 4 bases from J, with 15 bases in between. Germline CDR1 is MNHNS and CDR2 is SASEGT. DNA for the CDR3: TGTGCCAGCAGCGAGACTACAGGGATCTATGGCTACACCTTC. Its protein is CASSETTGIYGYTF.

The chain links TRBV7-3 to TRBJ2-1; the match to TRBD2 covers 8 bases. This CDR3 is 15 amino acids long. The germline CDR1 and CDR2 sequences are SGHTA and FQGTGA. V trimming: 4 bases; J trimming: 0 bases; junction bases outside the gene matches: 2. CDR3 sequence: CASSSGTSSYNEQFF. CDR3 DNA sequence: TGTGCCAGCAGCTCCGGGACTAGCTCCTACAATGAGCAGTTCTTC.

The rearrangement uses TRBV11-2 and TRBJ2-2, with D maybe TRBD1 (6 bases). The CDR3 contains 16 residues. Germline-derived CDR1 and CDR2 are SGHAT and FQNNGV. Trimming took 5 bases from V and 5 from J, leaving 18 bases between them. CDR3 DNA sequence: TGTGCCAGCAGCCCTTTGCAGGGGCTCGGTACCGGGGAGCTGTTTTTT. This encodes CASSPLQGLGTGELFF. The variable domain in full, with the rest retrieved from reference TRBV11-2 and TRBJ2-2, is EAGVAQSPRYKIIEKRQSVAFWCNPISGHATLYWYQQILGQGPKLLIQFQNNGVVDDSQLPKDRFSAERLKGVDSTLKIQPAKLEDSAVYLCASSPLQGLGTGELFFGEGSRLTVL.

The gene calls are TRBV7-2 and TRBJ2-3, with no clear D. This CDR3 has 12 residues. With 8 bases removed from V and 5 bases from J, the gap between germline ends came to 11 bases. Per the germline V gene, CDR1 is SGHTA and CDR2 is FQGNSA. The CDR3 DNA reads as TGTGCCAGCCGGGCTGCGTTAGATACGCAGTATTTT. This gives the protein CASRAALDTQYF.

The rearrangement links TRBV4-3 to TRBJ2-1, with TRBD2 identical over 8 bases. V gave up 0 bases and J gave up 8 bases; unmatched junction bases: 9. Germline CDR1 is LGHNA and CDR2 is YSLEER. The CDR3 has 16 residues. CDR3 nucleotides: TGCGCCAGCAGCCAAGATAGAACGGGGGGGCCTGATGAGCAGTTCTTC. Its translation: CASSQDRTGGPDEQFF.

The chain links TRBV5-1 to TRBJ2-1; 9 bases are a match to TRBD1. Germline V gene lookup returns CDR1 SGHRS and CDR2 YFSETQ. V was pared by 7 bases and J by 6 bases, with 8 bases of the junction left unmatched. The CDR3 sequence is 14 residues long. CDR3 amino acids: CASFRDRASNEQFF. As DNA, the CDR3 is TGCGCCAGCTTCCGGGACAGGGCCTCCAATGAGCAGTTCTTC. The entire variable domain, with the rest obtained from reference TRBV5-1 and TRBJ2-1, is as follows: KAGVTQTPRYLIKTRGQQVTLSCSPISGHRSVSWYQQTPGQGLQFLFEYFSETQRNKGNFPGRFSGRQFSNSRSEMNVSTLELGDSALYLCASFRDRASNEQFFGPGTRLTVL.

The chain employs TRBV27 and TRBJ2-1; 8 bases are shared with TRBD2. After removal of 7 bases from V and 4 bases from J, the junction contained 12 bases not matched to a gene. CDR3 length equals 16 residues. The V gene's germline CDR1 is MNHEY and CDR2 SMNVEV (reference sequence). CDR3 sequence: CASTFTHSGVYNEQFF. CDR3 sequence (DNA): TGTGCCAGCACCTTTACCCATAGCGGGGTATACAATGAGCAGTTCTTC.

The chain is built from TRBV6-1 and TRBJ2-7; TRBD1 might be the D (5 bases). V shed 4 bases and J shed 2 bases, with 15 bases lying between them. Germline loops: CDR1 MNHNS, CDR2 SASEGT. The CDR3 totals 15 residues. The CDR3 sequence: CASSVIPRVPYEQYF. CDR3 in DNA: TGTGCCAGCAGTGTCATACCCAGGGTTCCCTACGAGCAGTACTTC.

This sequence joins TRBV6-5 and TRBJ1-2; D possibly corresponds to TRBD1 (5 bases). Between the trimmed V and J ends, which lost 0 bases and 0 bases, there was a span of 11 bases. The CDR3 extends over 16 amino acids. Per the germline V gene, CDR1 is MNHEY and CDR2 is SVGAGI. CDR3 DNA sequence: TGTGCCAGCAGTTACTCGGCCCGGGGGGCTAACTATGGCTACACCTTC. Protein product: CASSYSARGANYGYTF.

This clone was found once. This chain connects TRBV7-6 to TRBJ2-2; D is ambiguous. This CDR3 contains 13 residues. Looked up from germline, CDR1 is SGHVS and CDR2 is FNYEAQ. V lost 0 bases and J lost 6, with 5 bases in between. CDR3 sequence (DNA): TGTGCCAGCAGCTTAGCGTTTCCCGGGGAGCTGTTTTTT. Protein product: CASSLAFPGELFF. The whole variable domain, remainder taken from reference TRBV7-6 and TRBJ2-2, is GAGVSQSPRYKVTKRGQDVALRCDPISGHVSLYWYRQALGQGPEFLTYFNYEAQQDKSGLPNDRFSAERPEGSISTLTIQRTEQRDSAMYRCASSLAFPGELFFGEGSRLTVL.

The rearrangement joins TRBV28 to TRBJ2-3; TRBD2 agrees at 8 bases. Germline CDR1 is MDHEN and CDR2 is SYDVKM. This CDR3 is built from 18 residues. Unmatched junction bases numbered 11, after V lost 3 bases and J lost 0 bases. CDR3 nucleotide sequence: TGTGCCAGCAGTTTGGCAGCGGGAGAAGGTCGTAGCACAGATACGCAGTATTTT. The encoded protein is CASSLAAGEGRSTDTQYF.

The CDR3 DNA follows: TGCGCCAGCAGCCAAGAGATCCGCTGGGCCGGGGAGCTGTTTTTT. Amino acid sequence: CASSQEIRWAGELFF. This chain connects TRBV4-3 to TRBJ2-2; D not resolved. V was pared by 0 bases and J by 6 bases, with 11 bases between. Germline values: CDR1 LGHNA, CDR2 YSLEER. CDR3 length equals 15 residues.

This chain connects TRBV6-5 to TRBJ2-2, with a possible D match to TRBD2 (7 bases). V lost 4 bases to trimming and J lost 4 bases, with 16 bases between them. This CDR3 spans 16 amino acids. Germline-derived CDR1 and CDR2 are MNHEY and SVGAGI. DNA of the CDR3: TGTGCCAGCAGTTGGGGGGGGGCGAGAGGCACCGGGGAGCTGTTTTTT. It is translated as CASSWGGARGTGELFF.

This sequence joins TRBV7-3 and TRBJ2-1; 9 bases map to TRBD2. V shed 5 bases, J shed 0 bases, and the junction held 11 bases outside the gene matches. The CDR3 is made up of 18 amino acids. Germline values: CDR1 SGHTA, CDR2 FQGTGA. The CDR3 DNA follows: TGTGCCAGCAGCCGTACGGGTAGCGGGAGTATCTCCTACAATGAGCAGTTCTTC. Amino acid sequence: CASSRTGSGSISYNEQFF.

The chain links TRBV18 to TRBJ2-2; 12 bases are shared with TRBD2. The J segment lost 6 bases and the V segment lost 3 bases, leaving 5 bases of the junction unmatched. CDR1 is KGHSH and CDR2 is LQKENI in the germline V gene. The CDR3 covers 16 residues. This CDR3 is CASSPRLAGDSGELFF. CDR3 coding DNA: TGTGCCAGCTCACCCAGACTAGCGGGAGACTCCGGGGAGCTGTTTTTT.

The chain links TRBV19 to TRBJ1-1; unclear D gene. The CDR3 extends over 17 amino acids. The V end was cut by 7 bases, the J end by 6 bases, with 27 bases between. Per germline, CDR1 LNHDA and CDR2 SQIVND (reference sequence). The CDR3 spells CASISSPPALPKAEAFF. CDR3 bases: TGTGCCAGTATATCCTCACCACCGGCGCTACCTAAAGCTGAAGCTTTCTTT.

The V call is TRBV9, the J call TRBJ2-1, with D unclear. This CDR3 is built from 14 residues. Looked up from germline, CDR1 is SGDLS and CDR2 is YYNGEE. V was pared by 6 bases and J by 0 bases, with 10 bases between. CDR3 coding DNA: TGTGCCAGCAATGATGGAACCTCCTACAATGAGCAGTTCTTC. Its protein product is CASNDGTSYNEQFF.

The sample holds one count of this clone. The V and J genes are TRBV7-6 and TRBJ1-5, with 7 nucleotides matching TRBD1. This CDR3 has 15 residues. V dropped 2 bases and J dropped 6; count of bases not matched to a gene: 7. Germline loops: CDR1 SGHVS, CDR2 FNYEAQ. The CDR3 protein is CASSLQQGNGQPQHF. CDR3 DNA: TGTGCCAGCAGCTTACAACAGGGGAATGGTCAGCCCCAGCATTTT.

The chain joins TRBV19 to TRBJ2-7, with unresolved D. The CDR3 runs 15 residues. Between the trimmed V and J ends, which lost 4 bases and 0 bases, there was a span of 13 bases. From germline, CDR1 is LNHDA and CDR2 SQIVND (reference sequence). The CDR3 DNA reads TGTGCCAGTAGTAGTTGGTCCCTATTCTCCTACGAGCAGTACTTC. Its protein product is CASSSWSLFSYEQYF. The full variable domain, with the rest looked up from reference TRBV19 and TRBJ2-7, is DGGITQSPKYLFRKEGQNVTLSCEQNLNHDAMYWYRQDPGQGLRLIYYSQIVNDFQKGDIAEGYSVSREKKESFPLTVTSAQKNPTAFYLCASSSWSLFSYEQYFGPGTRLTVT.